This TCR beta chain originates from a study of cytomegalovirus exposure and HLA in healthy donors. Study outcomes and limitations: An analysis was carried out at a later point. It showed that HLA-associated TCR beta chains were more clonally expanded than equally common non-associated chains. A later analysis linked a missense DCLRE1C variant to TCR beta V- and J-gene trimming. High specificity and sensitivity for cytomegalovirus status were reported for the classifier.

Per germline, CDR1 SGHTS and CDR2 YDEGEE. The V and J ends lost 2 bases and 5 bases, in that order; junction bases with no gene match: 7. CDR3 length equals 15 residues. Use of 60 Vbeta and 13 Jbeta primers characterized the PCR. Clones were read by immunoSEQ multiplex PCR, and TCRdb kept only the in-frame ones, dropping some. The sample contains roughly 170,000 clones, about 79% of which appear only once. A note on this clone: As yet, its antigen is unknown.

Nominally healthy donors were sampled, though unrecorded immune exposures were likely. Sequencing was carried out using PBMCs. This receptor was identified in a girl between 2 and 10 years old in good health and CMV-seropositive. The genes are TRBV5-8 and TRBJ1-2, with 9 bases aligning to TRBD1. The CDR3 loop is CASSLRDRASYGYTF. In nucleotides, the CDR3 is TGTGCCAGCAGCTTACGGGACAGGGCCTCTTATGGCTACACCTTC.